A selection of T cell receptor beta chains follows, all from one sample in a study of T cell responses to AZD1222 COVID-19 vaccine. The data were produced by immunoSEQ multiplex PCR, yet TCRdb's version contains in-frame clones alone and is incomplete. The sample has 100,000 or so clones, roughly 84% seen once. The sequences come from peripheral blood, collected on day 0 of AZD1222 vaccination. These receptors originate from an adult in good health. The CDR3 runs from the conserved cysteine through the conserved F or W. A D gene is named only where the DNA matches it firmly.

J	V	length	D	DNA	CDR3
TRBJ1-2	TRBV27	14	TRBD1	TGTGCCAGCAAACGGGACAGGTTGGTCTATGGCTACACCTTC	CASKRDRLVYGYTF
TRBJ1-1	TRBV28	16	.	TGTGCCAGCAGTTTGTCGGGGGGAACGGGGAACACTGAAGCTTTCTTT	CASSLSGGTGNTEAFF
TRBJ2-2	TRBV6-5	14	TRBD2	TGTGCCAGCATTCGGGAGGGCCGCACCGGGGAGCTGTTTTTT	CASIREGRTGELFF
TRBJ2-1	TRBV6-5	15	.	TGTGCCAGCAGTTACGGGGGTATAACCTACAATGAGCAGTTCTTC	CASSYGGITYNEQFF
TRBJ1-5	TRBV20-1	14	.	TGCAGTGCTAGTTGGACCGTTAGCAATCAGCCCCAGCATTTT	CSASWTVSNQPQHF
TRBJ2-3	TRBV2	16	TRBD2	TGTGCCAGCAGGGAGTTGGGACTAGCGGCCACAGATACGCAGTATTTT	CASRELGLAATDTQYF
TRBJ2-5	TRBV20-1	11	.	TGCAGTGCCACCGCCGGGGAGACCCAGTACTTC	CSATAGETQYF
TRBJ2-1	TRBV27	15	TRBD2	TGTGCCAGCAGTGTTAGCGGACTAGGGATAAATGAGCAGTTCTTC	CASSVSGLGINEQFF
TRBJ1-6	TRBV6-5	14	.	TGTGCCAGCAGCCGGGACGGCTATAATTCACCCCTCCACTTT	CASSRDGYNSPLHF
TRBJ1-4	TRBV5-1	16	TRBD1	TGCGCCAGCAGGAGGACAGGGGCTCCAACTAATGAAAAACTGTTTTTT	CASRRTGAPTNEKLFF
TRBJ2-7	TRBV7-9	17	TRBD1	TGTGCCAGCAGCTTAGTCCAGGGGGCGGGCCTCCCCTCCGAGCAGTACTTC	CASSLVQGAGLPSEQYF
TRBJ2-7	TRBV6-5	15	.	TGTGCCAGCAGTCTGCAGGGTTCAGGTTCCTACGAGCAGTACTTC	CASSLQGSGSYEQYF
TRBJ2-3	TRBV28	18	.	TGTGCCAGCACCCTAACAAGGGGTGGGGGCGTAAGCACAGATACGCAGTATTTT	CASTLTRGGGVSTDTQYF